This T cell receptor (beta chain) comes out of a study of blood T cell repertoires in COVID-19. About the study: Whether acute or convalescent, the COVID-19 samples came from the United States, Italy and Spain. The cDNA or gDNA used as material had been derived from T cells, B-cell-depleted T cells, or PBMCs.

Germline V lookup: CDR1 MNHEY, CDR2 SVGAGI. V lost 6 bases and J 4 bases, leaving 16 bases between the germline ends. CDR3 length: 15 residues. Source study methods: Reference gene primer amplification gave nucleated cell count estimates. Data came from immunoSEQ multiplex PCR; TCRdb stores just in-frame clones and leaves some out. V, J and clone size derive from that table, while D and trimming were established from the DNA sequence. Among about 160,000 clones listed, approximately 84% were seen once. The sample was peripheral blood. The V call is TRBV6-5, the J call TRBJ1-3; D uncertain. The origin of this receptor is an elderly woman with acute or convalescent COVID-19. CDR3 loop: CASSPGWSSGNTIYF. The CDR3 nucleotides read TGTGCCAGCAGCCCGGGGTGGTCTTCGGGAAACACCATATATTTT.